This TCR beta chain was found in a study of blood T cells in healthy people across ages. The extraction recovered at least 6 micrograms of total RNA per sample. The germline V gene has CDR1 SGHTA and CDR2 FQGNSA. V was trimmed by 5 bases and J by 10 bases, leaving 17 bases between them. This CDR3 is built from 14 residues. The table lists this clonotype with a few counts. Its antigen is unidentified. General study results and limits: No one knew whether donors had CMV, which possibly confounded expanded clonotype changes. Fewer expanded clones and more diversity marked long-lived versus aged donors. As naive T cell percentage varied, TCR beta diversity correlated strongly with it.

Then a second PCR, running roughly 7 to 12 cycles, was carried out with a sample-barcoded 5' primer and a J-beta primer mix. MiXCR, run by TCRdb on the 5' RACE reads, gives a single entry per CDR3 protein. The sample yields 850,000 to 950,000 distinct CDR3 sequences, about 28% seen once. V usage is TRBV7-2 and J usage is TRBJ1-4; TRBD1 might be the D (5 bases). This sequence originates from a woman of 80 years or more in good health. The sequencing input was blood. The chain's CDR3 is CASSLGRERGKLFF. DNA for the CDR3: TGTGCCAGCAGCCTGGGACGGGAGAGAGGAAAACTGTTTTTT.